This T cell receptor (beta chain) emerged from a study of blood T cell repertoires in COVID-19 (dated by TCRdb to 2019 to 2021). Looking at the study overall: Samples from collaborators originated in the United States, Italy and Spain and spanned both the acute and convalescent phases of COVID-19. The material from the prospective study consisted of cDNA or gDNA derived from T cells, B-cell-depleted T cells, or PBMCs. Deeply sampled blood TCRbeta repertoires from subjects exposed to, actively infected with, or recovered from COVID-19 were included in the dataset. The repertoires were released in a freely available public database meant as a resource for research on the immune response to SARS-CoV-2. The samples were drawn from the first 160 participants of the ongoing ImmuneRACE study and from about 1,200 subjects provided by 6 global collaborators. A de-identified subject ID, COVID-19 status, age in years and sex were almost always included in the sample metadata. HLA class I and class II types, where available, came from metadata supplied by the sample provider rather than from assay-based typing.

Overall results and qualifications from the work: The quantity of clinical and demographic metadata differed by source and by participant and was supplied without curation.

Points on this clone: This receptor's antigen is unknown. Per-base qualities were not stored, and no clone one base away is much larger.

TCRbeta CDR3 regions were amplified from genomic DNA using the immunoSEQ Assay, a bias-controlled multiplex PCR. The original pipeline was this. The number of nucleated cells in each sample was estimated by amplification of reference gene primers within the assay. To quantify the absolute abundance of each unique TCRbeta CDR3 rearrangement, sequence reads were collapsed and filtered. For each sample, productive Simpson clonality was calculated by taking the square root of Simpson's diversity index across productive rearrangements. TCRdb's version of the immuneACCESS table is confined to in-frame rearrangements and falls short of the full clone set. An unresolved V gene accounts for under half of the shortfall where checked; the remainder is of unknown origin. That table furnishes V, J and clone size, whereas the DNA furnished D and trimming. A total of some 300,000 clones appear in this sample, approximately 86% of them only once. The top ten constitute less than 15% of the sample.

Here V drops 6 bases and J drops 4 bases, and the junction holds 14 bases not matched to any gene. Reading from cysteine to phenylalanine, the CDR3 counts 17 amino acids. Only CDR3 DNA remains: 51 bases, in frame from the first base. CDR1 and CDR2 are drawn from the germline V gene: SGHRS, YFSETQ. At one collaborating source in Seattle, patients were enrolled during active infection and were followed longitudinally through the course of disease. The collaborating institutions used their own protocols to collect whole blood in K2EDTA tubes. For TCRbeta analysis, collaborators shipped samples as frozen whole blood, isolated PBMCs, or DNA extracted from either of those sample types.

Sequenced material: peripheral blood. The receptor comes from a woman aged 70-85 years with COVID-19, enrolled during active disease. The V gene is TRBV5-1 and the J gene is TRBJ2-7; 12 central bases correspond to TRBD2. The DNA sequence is TGCGCCAGCACCCCGACTAGCGGGGGTGCTGGTTCTTACGAGCAGTACTTC. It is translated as CASTPTSGGAGSYEQYF.